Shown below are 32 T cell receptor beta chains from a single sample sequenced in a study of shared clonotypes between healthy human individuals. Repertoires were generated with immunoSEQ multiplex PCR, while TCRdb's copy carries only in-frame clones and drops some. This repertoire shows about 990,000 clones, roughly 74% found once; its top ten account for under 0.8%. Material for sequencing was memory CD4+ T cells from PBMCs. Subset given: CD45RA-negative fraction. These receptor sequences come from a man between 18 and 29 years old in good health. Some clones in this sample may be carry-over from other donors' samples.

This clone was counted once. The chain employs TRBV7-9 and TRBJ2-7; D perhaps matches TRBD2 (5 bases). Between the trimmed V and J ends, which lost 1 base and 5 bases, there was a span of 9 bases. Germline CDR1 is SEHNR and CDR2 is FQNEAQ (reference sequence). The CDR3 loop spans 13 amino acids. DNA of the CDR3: TGTGCCAGCAGCTTAGGTGCTAGCAACGAGCAGTACTTC. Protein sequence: CASSLGASNEQYF.

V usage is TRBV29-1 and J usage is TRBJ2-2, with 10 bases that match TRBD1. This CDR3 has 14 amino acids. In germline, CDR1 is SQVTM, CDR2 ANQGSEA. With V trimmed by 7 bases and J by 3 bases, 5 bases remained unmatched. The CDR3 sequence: CSGSGQGDTGELFF. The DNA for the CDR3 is TGCAGCGGTAGCGGACAGGGGGACACCGGGGAGCTGTTTTTT.

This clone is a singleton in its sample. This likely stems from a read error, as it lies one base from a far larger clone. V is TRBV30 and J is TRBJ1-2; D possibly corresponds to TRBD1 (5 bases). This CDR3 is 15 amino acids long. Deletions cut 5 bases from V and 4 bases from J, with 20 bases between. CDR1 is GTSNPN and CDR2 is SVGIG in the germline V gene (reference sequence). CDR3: CAWQEGRDGTYGYTF. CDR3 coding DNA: TGTGCCTGGCAAGAGGGCAGGGACGGTACCTATGGCTACACCTTC.

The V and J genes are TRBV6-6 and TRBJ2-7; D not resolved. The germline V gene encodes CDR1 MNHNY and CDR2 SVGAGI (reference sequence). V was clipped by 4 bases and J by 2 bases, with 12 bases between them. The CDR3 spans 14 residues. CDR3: CASSLLDTTYEQYF. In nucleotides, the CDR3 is TGTGCCAGCAGTTTACTCGACACTACCTACGAGCAGTACTTC.

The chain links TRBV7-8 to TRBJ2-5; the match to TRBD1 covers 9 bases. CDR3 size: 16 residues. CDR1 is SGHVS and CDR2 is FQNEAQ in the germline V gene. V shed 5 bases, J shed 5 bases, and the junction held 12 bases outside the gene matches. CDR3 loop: CASSRTDRGIRETQYF. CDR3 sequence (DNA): TGTGCCAGCAGCCGGACGGACAGGGGAATCCGGGAGACCCAGTACTTC. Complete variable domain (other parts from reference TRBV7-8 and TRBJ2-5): GAGVSQSPRYKVAKRGQDVALRCDPISGHVSLFWYQQALGQGPEFLTYFQNEAQLDKSGLPSDRFFAERPEGSVSTLKIQRTQQEDSAVYLCASSRTDRGIRETQYFGPGTRLLVL.

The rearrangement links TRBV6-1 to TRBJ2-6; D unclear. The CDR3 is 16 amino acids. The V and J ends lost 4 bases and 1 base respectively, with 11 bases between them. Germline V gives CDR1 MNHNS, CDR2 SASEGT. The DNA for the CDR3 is TGTGCCAGCAGTGCGAAGACGAGTTCTGGGGCCAACGTCCTGACTTTC. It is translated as CASSAKTSSGANVLTF.

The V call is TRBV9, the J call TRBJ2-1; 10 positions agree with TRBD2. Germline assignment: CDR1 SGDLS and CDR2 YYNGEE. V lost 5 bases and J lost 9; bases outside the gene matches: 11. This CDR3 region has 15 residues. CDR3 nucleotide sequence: TGTGCCAGCAGTCCCCAAGCGGGAGGGCCATTTGAGCAGTTCTTC. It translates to CASSPQAGGPFEQFF.

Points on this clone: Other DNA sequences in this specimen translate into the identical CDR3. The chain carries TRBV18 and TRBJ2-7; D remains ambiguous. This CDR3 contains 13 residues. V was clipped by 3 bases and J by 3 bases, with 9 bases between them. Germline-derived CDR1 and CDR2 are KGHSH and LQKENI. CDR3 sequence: CASSPGARYEQYF. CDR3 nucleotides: TGTGCCAGCTCACCTGGCGCACGCTACGAGCAGTACTTC. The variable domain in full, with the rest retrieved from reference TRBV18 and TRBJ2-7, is NAGVMQNPRHLVRRRGQEARLRCSPMKGHSHVYWYRQLPEEGLKFMVYLQKENIIDESGMPKERFSAEFPKEGPSILRIQQVVRGDSAAYFCASSPGARYEQYFGPGTRLTVT.

CDR3: CAISAGRLNQPQHF. The CDR3 DNA sequence: TGTGCCATCAGTGCGGGCCGACTTAATCAGCCCCAGCATTTT. This sequence joins TRBV10-3 and TRBJ1-5, with D unclear. The CDR3 consists of 14 residues. The germline CDR1 and CDR2 sequences are ENHRY and SYGVKD. V was trimmed by 4 bases and J by 4 bases, leaving 11 bases between them.

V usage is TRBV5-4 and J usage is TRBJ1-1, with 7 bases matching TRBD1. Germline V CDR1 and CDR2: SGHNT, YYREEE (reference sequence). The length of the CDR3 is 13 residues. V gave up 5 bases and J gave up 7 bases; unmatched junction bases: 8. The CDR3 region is CASRTTRDSEAFF. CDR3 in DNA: TGTGCCAGCAGGACGACTCGGGACAGTGAAGCTTTCTTT.

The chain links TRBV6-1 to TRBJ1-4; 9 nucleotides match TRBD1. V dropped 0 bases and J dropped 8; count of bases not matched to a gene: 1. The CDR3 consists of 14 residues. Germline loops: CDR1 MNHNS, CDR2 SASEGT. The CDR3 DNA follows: TGTGCCAGCAGTGAAGCCGGACAGGGGGAAAAACTGTTTTTT. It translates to CASSEAGQGEKLFF.

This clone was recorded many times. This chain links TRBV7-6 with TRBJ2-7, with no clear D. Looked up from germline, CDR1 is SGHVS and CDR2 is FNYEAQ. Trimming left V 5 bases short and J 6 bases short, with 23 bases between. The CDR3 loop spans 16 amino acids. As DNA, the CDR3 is TGTGCCAGCAGCGTACTCCCGGGTTCTACGCAGTCCGAGCAGTACTTC. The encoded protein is CASSVLPGSTQSEQYF.

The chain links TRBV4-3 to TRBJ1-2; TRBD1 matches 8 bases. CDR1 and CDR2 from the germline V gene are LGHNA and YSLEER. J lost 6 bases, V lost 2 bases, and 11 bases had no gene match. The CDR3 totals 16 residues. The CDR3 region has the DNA TGCGCCAGCAGCCAATATGGACAGGGTAATTATGATGGCTACACCTTC. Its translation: CASSQYGQGNYDGYTF.

CDR3 in amino acids: CASSSQGGLSGNTIYF. In nucleotides, the CDR3 is TGTGCCAGCAGCTCCCAGGGGGGGCTTAGTGGAAACACCATATATTTT. V and J are TRBV7-8 and TRBJ1-3, with TRBD1 matching over 7 bases. Germline trimming cut 4 bases from V and 3 bases from J; bases unmatched to any gene: 9. The CDR3 sequence is 16 residues long. Germline V gene lookup returns CDR1 SGHVS and CDR2 FQNEAQ.

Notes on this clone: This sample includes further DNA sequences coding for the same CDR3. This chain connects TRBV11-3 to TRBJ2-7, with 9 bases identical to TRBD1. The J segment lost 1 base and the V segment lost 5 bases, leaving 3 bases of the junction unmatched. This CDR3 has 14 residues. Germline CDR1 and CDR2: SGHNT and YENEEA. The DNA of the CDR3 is TGTGCCAGCAGCCGGGGACAGGGTTCCTACGAGCAGTACTTC. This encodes CASSRGQGSYEQYF.

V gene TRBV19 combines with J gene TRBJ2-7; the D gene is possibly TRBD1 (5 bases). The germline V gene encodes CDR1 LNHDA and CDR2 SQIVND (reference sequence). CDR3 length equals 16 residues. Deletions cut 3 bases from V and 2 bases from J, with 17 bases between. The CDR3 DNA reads TGTGCCAGTAGTATCTCCGACAGTGATGTAACCTACGAGCAGTACTTC. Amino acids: CASSISDSDVTYEQYF.

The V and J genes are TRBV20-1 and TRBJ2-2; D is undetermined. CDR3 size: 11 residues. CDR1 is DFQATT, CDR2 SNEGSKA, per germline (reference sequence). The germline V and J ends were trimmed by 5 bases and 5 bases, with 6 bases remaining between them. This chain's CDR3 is CSAGRTGELFF. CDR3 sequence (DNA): TGCAGTGCTGGTCGTACCGGGGAGCTGTTTTTT.

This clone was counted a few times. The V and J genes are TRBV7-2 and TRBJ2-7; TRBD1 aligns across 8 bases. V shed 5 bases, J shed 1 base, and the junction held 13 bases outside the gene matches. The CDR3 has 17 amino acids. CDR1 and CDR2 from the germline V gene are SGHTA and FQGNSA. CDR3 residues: CASSGPTPGTGSYEQYF. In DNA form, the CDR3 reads TGTGCCAGCAGCGGACCCACCCCCGGGACAGGATCCTACGAGCAGTACTTC.

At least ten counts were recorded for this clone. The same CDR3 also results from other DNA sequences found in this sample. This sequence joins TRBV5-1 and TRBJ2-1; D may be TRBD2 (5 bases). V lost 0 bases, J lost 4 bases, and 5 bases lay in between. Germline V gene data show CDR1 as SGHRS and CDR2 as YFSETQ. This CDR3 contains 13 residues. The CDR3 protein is CASSLGGYNEQFF. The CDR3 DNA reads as TGCGCCAGCAGCTTGGGCGGGTACAATGAGCAGTTCTTC. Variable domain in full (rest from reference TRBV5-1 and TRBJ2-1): KAGVTQTPRYLIKTRGQQVTLSCSPISGHRSVSWYQQTPGQGLQFLFEYFSETQRNKGNFPGRFSGRQFSNSRSEMNVSTLELGDSALYLCASSLGGYNEQFFGPGTRLTVL.

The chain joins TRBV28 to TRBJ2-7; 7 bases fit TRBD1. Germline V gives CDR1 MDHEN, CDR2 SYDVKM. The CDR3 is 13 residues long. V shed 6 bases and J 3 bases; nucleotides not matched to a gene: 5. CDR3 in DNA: TGTGCCAGCAGGCAGACAGGGTACTACGAGCAGTACTTC. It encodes CASRQTGYYEQYF.

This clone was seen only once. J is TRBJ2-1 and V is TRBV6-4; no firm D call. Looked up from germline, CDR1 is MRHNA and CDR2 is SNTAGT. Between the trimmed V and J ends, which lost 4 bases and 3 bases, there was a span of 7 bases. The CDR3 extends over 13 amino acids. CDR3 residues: CASSGPHYNEQFF. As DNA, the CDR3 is TGTGCCAGCAGTGGACCCCACTACAATGAGCAGTTCTTC.

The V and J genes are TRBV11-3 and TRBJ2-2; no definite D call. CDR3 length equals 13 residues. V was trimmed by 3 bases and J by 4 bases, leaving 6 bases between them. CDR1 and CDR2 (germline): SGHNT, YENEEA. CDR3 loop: CASSFDGTGELFF. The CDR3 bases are TGTGCCAGCAGCTTCGACGGCACCGGGGAGCTGTTTTTT.

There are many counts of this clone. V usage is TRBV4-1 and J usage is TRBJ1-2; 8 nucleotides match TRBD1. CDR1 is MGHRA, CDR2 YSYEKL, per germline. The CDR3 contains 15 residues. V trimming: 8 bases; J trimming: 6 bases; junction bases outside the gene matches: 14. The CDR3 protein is CASGLRQGTSDGYTF. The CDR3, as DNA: TGCGCCAGCGGCCTGAGACAGGGGACTAGCGATGGCTACACCTTC.

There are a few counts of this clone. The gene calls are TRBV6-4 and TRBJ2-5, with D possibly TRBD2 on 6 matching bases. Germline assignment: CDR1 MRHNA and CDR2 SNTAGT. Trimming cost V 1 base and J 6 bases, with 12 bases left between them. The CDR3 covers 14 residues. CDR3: CASSDFVGRKTQYF. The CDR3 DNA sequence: TGTGCCAGCAGTGACTTCGTAGGGAGGAAGACCCAGTACTTC.

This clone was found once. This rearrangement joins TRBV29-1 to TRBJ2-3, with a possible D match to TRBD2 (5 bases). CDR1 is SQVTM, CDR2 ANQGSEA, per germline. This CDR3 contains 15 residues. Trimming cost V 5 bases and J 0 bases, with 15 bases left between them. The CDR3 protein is CSVRGLRSSTDTQYF. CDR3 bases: TGCAGCGTTCGGGGATTGCGTTCTAGCACAGATACGCAGTATTTT.

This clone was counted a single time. The CDR3 nucleotides are TGTGCCAGCAACCGGCCAACGGGCCCGGATACGCAGTATTTT. This encodes CASNRPTGPDTQYF. The V and J genes are TRBV5-6 and TRBJ2-3; D call uncertain. This CDR3 is built from 14 residues. Germline V gene data show CDR1 as SGHDT and CDR2 as YYEEEE. Trimming cost V 6 bases and J 6 bases, with 17 bases left between them.

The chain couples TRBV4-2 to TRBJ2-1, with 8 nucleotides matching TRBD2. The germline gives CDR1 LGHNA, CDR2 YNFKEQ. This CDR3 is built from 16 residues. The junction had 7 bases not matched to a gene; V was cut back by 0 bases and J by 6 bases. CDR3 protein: CASSQDVSGSVNEQFF. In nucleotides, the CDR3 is TGTGCCAGCAGCCAAGATGTAAGCGGGAGTGTCAATGAGCAGTTCTTC.

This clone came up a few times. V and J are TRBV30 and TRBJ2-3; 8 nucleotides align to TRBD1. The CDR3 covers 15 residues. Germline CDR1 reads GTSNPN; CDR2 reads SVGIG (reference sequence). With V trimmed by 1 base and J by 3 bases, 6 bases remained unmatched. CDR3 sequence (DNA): TGTGCCTGGAGTGCCGGGACAGGCAGTACAGATACGCAGTATTTT. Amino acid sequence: CAWSAGTGSTDTQYF.

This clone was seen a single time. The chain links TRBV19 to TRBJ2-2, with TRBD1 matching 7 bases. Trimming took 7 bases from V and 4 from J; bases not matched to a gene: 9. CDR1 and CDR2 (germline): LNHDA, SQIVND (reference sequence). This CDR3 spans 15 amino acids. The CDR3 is CASTRPGTATGELFF. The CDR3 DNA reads TGTGCCAGTACCCGGCCCGGGACAGCCACCGGGGAGCTGTTTTTT.

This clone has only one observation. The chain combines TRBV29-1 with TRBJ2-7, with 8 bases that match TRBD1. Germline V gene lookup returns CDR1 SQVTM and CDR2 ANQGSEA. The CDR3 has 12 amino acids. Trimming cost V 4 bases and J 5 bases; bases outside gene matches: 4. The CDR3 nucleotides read TGCAGCGTTGGGACAGGGTACCACGAGCAGTACTTC. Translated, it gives CSVGTGYHEQYF.

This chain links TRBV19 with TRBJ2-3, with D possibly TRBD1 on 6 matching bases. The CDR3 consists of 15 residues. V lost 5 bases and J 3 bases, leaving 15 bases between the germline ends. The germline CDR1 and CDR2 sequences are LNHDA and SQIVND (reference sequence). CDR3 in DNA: TGTGCCAGTAGTCCTTTAACAGGGACAACAGATACGCAGTATTTT. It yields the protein CASSPLTGTTDTQYF.

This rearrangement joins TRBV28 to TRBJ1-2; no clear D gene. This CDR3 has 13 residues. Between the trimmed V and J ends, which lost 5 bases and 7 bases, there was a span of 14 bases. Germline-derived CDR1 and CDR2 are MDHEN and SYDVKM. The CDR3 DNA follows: TGTGCCAGCAGTCTGAGCGGGAGACCTGGCTACACCTTC. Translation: CASSLSGRPGYTF.